Each of the 21 T cell receptor beta chains below was sequenced from the same sample in a study of Ad26.COV2.S vaccination and SARS-CoV-2 variants. Noted treatment: 15 to 20 received Ad26.COV2.S at low or high dose, single or two shots; about 5 received placebo; per-sample allocation not given. Collection of the samples took place on day 63 after the first injection of vaccine or placebo. Assay: immunoSEQ multiplex PCR; the TCRdb copy retains only in-frame clones and omits some. The sample lists approximately 480,000 clones, roughly 89% seen once, with 9.5% to 15% in the top ten. Here the sequenced sample was peripheral blood, taken in a trial of Ad26.COV2.S vaccine versus placebo. The receptors were sampled from a person between 18 and 60 years old who received the Ad26.COV2.S COVID-19 vaccine or a placebo.

The chain couples TRBV30 to TRBJ1-2, with a tentative D call TRBD1 (5 bases). Trimming removed 0 bases from V and 8 bases from J, with 13 bases in between. CDR3 size: 13 residues. From germline, CDR1 is GTSNPN and CDR2 SVGIG (reference sequence). CDR3 in amino acids: CAWSVRVRDGYTF. In DNA, the CDR3 is TGTGCCTGGAGTGTAAGGGTTCGGGACGGCTACACCTTC.

This chain joins TRBV5-1 and TRBJ2-7, with D unclear. With 1 base removed from V and 3 bases from J, the gap between germline ends came to 11 bases. Germline CDR1 SGHRS, CDR2 YFSETQ. There are 14 residues in the CDR3. The CDR3 bases are TGCGCCAGCAGCTTGTCCGTTATCGGCTACGAGCAGTACTTC. It translates to CASSLSVIGYEQYF.

The J gene is TRBJ2-7, the V gene TRBV6-1, with a weak D call TRBD2 (5 bases). Germline CDR1 MNHNS, CDR2 SASEGT. CDR3 length: 15 residues. With 2 bases removed from V and 2 bases from J, the gap between germline ends came to 13 bases. CDR3 loop: CASSERPADPYEQYF. The CDR3 bases are TGTGCCAGCAGTGAACGCCCAGCGGACCCCTACGAGCAGTACTTC.

The chain joins TRBV30 to TRBJ2-3, with TRBD2 matching over 13 bases. The CDR3 consists of 15 residues. From germline, CDR1 is GTSNPN and CDR2 SVGIG (reference sequence). Losses at the gene ends were 0 bases for V and 7 bases for J; bases not matched to a gene: 4. For the CDR3, the DNA is TGTGCCTGGAGTGTACTAGCGGGAGGGCCCTATACGCAGTATTTT. It specifies CAWSVLAGGPYTQYF. Combining the CDR3 with reference TRBV30 and TRBJ2-3 gives the whole variable domain SQTIHQWPATLVQPVGSPLSLECTVEGTSNPNLYWYRQAAGRGLQLLFYSVGIGQISSEVPQNLSASRPQDRQFILSSKKLLLSDSGFYLCAWSVLAGGPYTQYFGPGTRLTVL.

The chain employs TRBV29-1 and TRBJ2-7, with D possibly TRBD2 on 5 matching bases. The CDR3 has 13 residues. The germline V gene has CDR1 SQVTM and CDR2 ANQGSEA. The V end lost 6 bases, the J end lost 0 bases, and 12 bases lay between the germline ends. CDR3 residues: CSVGASLSYEQYF. The CDR3 nucleotides read TGCAGCGTGGGCGCTAGCCTCTCCTACGAGCAGTACTTC.

The rearrangement joins TRBV7-3 to TRBJ2-7; 10 bases map to TRBD2. Germline values: CDR1 SGHTA, CDR2 FQGTGA. This CDR3 comprises 13 residues. The trim removed 4 bases at V and 6 bases at J, leaving 3 bases unmatched. The CDR3, as DNA: TGTGCCAGCAGCTCCGGGACTAGCGTCGAGCAGTACTTC. Translating gives CASSSGTSVEQYF.

The DNA for the CDR3 is TGTGCCAGCAGTTATGGGGGAGATCAGCCCCAGCATTTT. The encoded protein is CASSYGGDQPQHF. V and J are TRBV12-3 or TRBV12-4 and TRBJ1-5; possibly TRBD1 for D (5 bases). The CDR3 is 13 amino acids. The V gene lost 4 bases and the J gene lost 5 bases, with 9 bases spanning the gap.

V and J are TRBV15 and TRBJ1-5; D gene unclear. Germline-derived CDR1 and CDR2 are LNHNV and YYDKDF (reference sequence). CDR3 length: 13 residues. V shed 5 bases and J shed 2 bases, with 7 bases lying between them. For the CDR3, the DNA is TGTGCCACCAGCCGGGTGGGCAATCAGCCCCAGCATTTT. Its translation is CATSRVGNQPQHF.

The DNA of the CDR3 is TGTGCCAGCAGCCCTGACAGCAGGGGTGGCTACACCTTC. Amino acids: CASSPDSRGGYTF. The chain links TRBV5-6 to TRBJ1-2; possibly TRBD1 for D (6 bases). The germline V gene encodes CDR1 SGHDT and CDR2 YYEEEE. Trimming stripped 4 bases from V and 7 bases from J, with 14 bases between. The CDR3 loop spans 13 amino acids.

This clone occurred once. The chain couples TRBV11-2 to TRBJ2-5; a possible D gene is TRBD2 (6 bases). Trimming took 8 bases from V and 2 from J, leaving 12 bases between them. This CDR3 comprises 13 residues. Germline-derived CDR1 and CDR2 are SGHAT and FQNNGV. The CDR3 DNA reads TGTGCCAGCCGGGATCGGGGGCAAGAGACCCAGTACTTC. Encoded protein: CASRDRGQETQYF.

This clone showed up just once. This sample includes further DNA sequences coding for the same CDR3. J is TRBJ2-7 and V is TRBV20-1; unclear D gene. The V end was cut by 1 base, the J end by 3 bases, with 4 bases between. The length of the CDR3 is 11 residues. Germline CDR1 is DFQATT and CDR2 is SNEGSKA (reference sequence). The chain's CDR3 is CSARVSYEQYF. The CDR3 coding sequence is TGCAGTGCTAGAGTTAGCTACGAGCAGTACTTC.

The V and J genes are TRBV7-9 and TRBJ1-1; D gene ambiguous. V shed 5 bases and J shed 4 bases, with 11 bases lying between them. Germline values: CDR1 SEHNR, CDR2 FQNEAQ (reference sequence). The CDR3 extends over 13 amino acids. The CDR3 loop reads CASSPGWGTEAFF. The CDR3 DNA is TGTGCCAGCAGCCCCGGCTGGGGCACTGAAGCTTTCTTT.

This chain uses TRBV5-1 with TRBJ2-7, with D perhaps given as TRBD1 or TRBD2 (6 bases each). This CDR3 is 15 amino acids long. Germline CDR1 is SGHRS and CDR2 is YFSETQ. With 0 bases removed from V and 5 bases from J, the gap between germline ends came to 15 bases. CDR3 amino acids: CASSLALAGGNEQYF. CDR3 coding DNA: TGCGCCAGCAGCTTGGCCCTCGCCGGGGGCAACGAGCAGTACTTC.

V and J are TRBV7-8 and TRBJ1-4; D is unresolved. The ends were cut back, 5 bases at V and 5 bases at J, with 12 bases in the middle. The V gene's germline CDR1 is SGHVS and CDR2 FQNEAQ. The length of the CDR3 is 14 residues. Written as DNA, the CDR3 is TGTGCCAGCAGCGCCATCGGACGCAATGAAAAACTGTTTTTT. Residues: CASSAIGRNEKLFF.

The chain carries TRBV19 and TRBJ2-1; maybe TRBD2 (6 bases). From germline, CDR1 is LNHDA and CDR2 SQIVND (reference sequence). The CDR3 runs to 14 residues. V gave up 5 bases and J gave up 1 base, with 9 bases separating them. The CDR3: CASSVGTSYNEQFF. CDR3 DNA sequence: TGTGCCAGTAGTGTCGGGACTTCCTACAATGAGCAGTTCTTC. Combining the CDR3 with reference TRBV19 and TRBJ2-1 gives the whole variable domain DGGITQSPKYLFRKEGQNVTLSCEQNLNHDAMYWYRQDPGQGLRLIYYSQIVNDFQKGDIAEGYSVSREKKESFPLTVTSAQKNPTAFYLCASSVGTSYNEQFFGPGTRLTVL.

J is TRBJ1-6 and V is TRBV11-2; the D gene is possibly TRBD1 (6 bases). CDR3 length: 17 amino acids. V was cut by 3 bases and J by 1 base, with 13 bases left in between. Germline V gene lookup returns CDR1 SGHAT and CDR2 FQNNGV. In DNA form, the CDR3 reads TGTGCCAGCAGCTTTCTAGGGGGGAGGTCCTATAATTCACCCCTCCACTTT. It is translated as CASSFLGGRSYNSPLHF.

The V gene is TRBV4-3, the J gene TRBJ1-5; D gene ambiguous. The CDR3 length is 13 residues. CDR1 is LGHNA and CDR2 is YSLEER in the germline V gene. Trimming took off 0 bases at V and 9 bases at J, with 9 bases between the two ends. CDR3 loop: CASSQDLKGPQHF. The CDR3, as DNA: TGCGCCAGCAGCCAAGATCTGAAGGGGCCCCAGCATTTT.

This clone was seen only once. The chain combines TRBV7-8 with TRBJ1-5; D not resolved. Trimming pared 5 bases from V and 3 bases from J, leaving 8 bases between. The CDR3 totals 13 residues. CDR1 SGHVS and CDR2 FQNEAQ come from the germline V gene. The CDR3, as DNA: TGTGCCAGCAGCCCATTCCCCAATCAGCCCCAGCATTTT. Translation: CASSPFPNQPQHF.

This clone was seen a single time. V is TRBV19 and J is TRBJ1-5, with 7 positions matching TRBD1. V dropped 4 bases and J dropped 2; count of bases not matched to a gene: 11. The CDR3 totals 17 residues. Germline-derived CDR1 and CDR2 are LNHDA and SQIVND (reference sequence). The chain's CDR3 is CASSRQGLSNGNQPQHF. DNA of the CDR3: TGTGCCAGTAGTAGACAGGGTTTATCCAATGGCAATCAGCCCCAGCATTTT.

The chain recombines TRBV5-4 with TRBJ2-1; D gene uncertain. Germline V lookup: CDR1 SGHNT, CDR2 YYREEE (reference sequence). V was cut by 3 bases and J by 1 base, with 11 bases left in between. The CDR3 totals 15 residues. CDR3 sequence (DNA): TGTGCCAGCAGCTCCCGATTAGGTTCCTACAATGAGCAGTTCTTC. Its translation is CASSSRLGSYNEQFF.

The chain carries TRBV3-1 (or the pseudogene TRBV3-2) and TRBJ2-2; 9 nucleotides agree with TRBD2. The CDR3 is made up of 18 amino acids. Germline trimming cut 1 base from V and 1 base from J; bases unmatched to any gene: 7. CDR1 and CDR2 from the germline V gene are LGHDT and YNNKEL (reference sequence). CDR3 sequence: CASSQGLAGQRNTGELFF. The CDR3 DNA is TGTGCCAGCAGCCAAGGGCTAGCGGGGCAAAGGAACACCGGGGAGCTGTTTTTT.